These T cell receptor beta chains were read from a single sample in a study of type 1 regulatory T cells. TCRdb re-derived calls from the reads in MiXCR, one entry per CDR3 protein. Of tens of thousands of distinct CDR3 sequences in the sample, around 20% were seen once. Antigen specificity for these receptors is unknown. Sequenced material: cultured type 1 regulatory T (Tr1) cells, either the whole culture or a sorted fraction (not recorded which). These receptors all stem from a human donor in good health. The CDR3 runs from the conserved cysteine through the conserved F or W. Fields, in order: V gene, clone size, J gene, D gene, CDR3 DNA, CDR3 protein. The D gene is left open where the match is weak. Where a row states a size, it is once, few, many or the class of an expanded clone; other rows omit it.

V gene: TRBV7-2
clone size: -
J gene: TRBJ2-7
D gene: TRBD1
CDR3 DNA: TGTGCCAGCAGCTTTATCTCCTGGGCAGGGGGCGGCTACGAGCAGTACTTC
CDR3 protein: CASSFISWAGGGYEQYF

V gene: TRBV29-1
clone size: few
J gene: TRBJ2-1
D gene: -
CDR3 DNA: TGCAGCGTTGTCTTTGTAGGGGGGCAACCCTACAATGAGCAGTTCTTC
CDR3 protein: CSVVFVGGQPYNEQFF

V gene: TRBV19
clone size: -
J gene: TRBJ2-2
D gene: -
CDR3 DNA: TGTGCCAGTAGTAACCGGGACGGGAACACCGGGGAGCTGTTTTTT
CDR3 protein: CASSNRDGNTGELFF

V gene: TRBV29-1
clone size: -
J gene: TRBJ2-1
D gene: -
CDR3 DNA: TGCAGCGCCGCCACCCGCAATGAGCAGTTCTTC
CDR3 protein: CSAATRNEQFF

V gene: TRBV11-3
clone size: many
J gene: TRBJ2-2
D gene: TRBD2
CDR3 DNA: TGTGCCAGCAGCGAGGCGGGAGGGCCTACCGGGGAGCTGTTTTTT
CDR3 protein: CASSEAGGPTGELFF

V gene: TRBV4-1
clone size: few
J gene: TRBJ1-2
D gene: -
CDR3 DNA: TGCGCCAGCAGCCCCCCCCCGATACTCAACTATGGCTACACCTTC
CDR3 protein: CASSPPPILNYGYTF

V gene: TRBV20-1
clone size: -
J gene: TRBJ1-2
D gene: TRBD1
CDR3 DNA: TGTAGTGCTAGAGATTCAGGGGGACTCTATGGCTACACCTTC
CDR3 protein: CSARDSGGLYGYTF

V gene: TRBV28
clone size: -
J gene: TRBJ1-4
D gene: -
CDR3 DNA: TGTGCCAGCAGCCCAGAGGGGCGGAAACTGTTTTTT
CDR3 protein: CASSPEGRKLFF

V gene: TRBV7-3
clone size: few
J gene: TRBJ2-3
D gene: -
CDR3 DNA: TGTGCCAGCAGCCTGAAGGGTAGGGGGGGGCACACAGATACGCAGTATTTT
CDR3 protein: CASSLKGRGGHTDTQYF

V gene: TRBV12-3/TRBV12-4
clone size: -
J gene: TRBJ2-2
D gene: TRBD1
CDR3 DNA: TGTGCCAGCAGTTTATTGCAGGGGGCTCCCACCGGGGAGCTGTTTTTT
CDR3 protein: CASSLLQGAPTGELFF

V gene: TRBV7-9
clone size: -
J gene: TRBJ1-4
D gene: TRBD1
CDR3 DNA: TGTGCCAGCAGCTTAGATGGGACAGGGAGAGGACTGTTTTTT
CDR3 protein: CASSLDGTGRGLFF

V gene: TRBV20-1
clone size: few
J gene: TRBJ2-7
D gene: -
CDR3 DNA: TGCAGTGCTAGTGGCCTTAGACCCTACGAGCAGTACTTC
CDR3 protein: CSASGLRPYEQYF

V gene: TRBV12-3/TRBV12-4
clone size: few
J gene: TRBJ1-2
D gene: TRBD1
CDR3 DNA: TGTGCCAGCAGCCACTATGGGTGGGACAGGGGTTCTAACTATGGCTACACCTTC
CDR3 protein: CASSHYGWDRGSNYGYTF

V gene: TRBV18
clone size: medium-sized
J gene: TRBJ2-5
D gene: -
CDR3 DNA: TGTGCCAGCTCACCAGCCGCACGCCCCCAAGAGACCCAGTACTTC
CDR3 protein: CASSPAARPQETQYF

V gene: TRBV11-3
clone size: few
J gene: TRBJ1-3
D gene: -
CDR3 DNA: TGTGCCAGCAGCTCCTCGAGCTCTGGAAACACCATATATTTT
CDR3 protein: CASSSSSSGNTIYF

V gene: TRBV20-1
clone size: few
J gene: TRBJ2-3
D gene: TRBD2
CDR3 DNA: TGCAGTGTTTGGCTAGCGGTAAACACAGATACGCAGTATTTT
CDR3 protein: CSVWLAVNTDTQYF

V gene: TRBV20-1
clone size: few
J gene: TRBJ2-1
D gene: TRBD2
CDR3 DNA: TGCAGTGCTAGAAGTAGCGGGATTTACAATGAGCAGTTCTTC
CDR3 protein: CSARSSGIYNEQFF

V gene: TRBV20-1
clone size: few
J gene: TRBJ2-1
D gene: -
CDR3 DNA: TGCAGTGCTAGGGGGAGGACTTCCTACAATGAGCAGTTCTTC
CDR3 protein: CSARGRTSYNEQFF

V gene: TRBV27
clone size: many
J gene: TRBJ2-3
D gene: TRBD2
CDR3 DNA: TGTGCCAGCAGTTCCTTAAGCGGGAGGTTCCCAGATACGCAGTATTTT
CDR3 protein: CASSSLSGRFPDTQYF

V gene: TRBV5-1
clone size: -
J gene: TRBJ2-2
D gene: TRBD1
CDR3 DNA: TGCGCCAGCAGCACGGGACAGGGGGTCTGGGAGCTGTTTTTT
CDR3 protein: CASSTGQGVWELFF

V gene: TRBV2
clone size: -
J gene: TRBJ2-7
D gene: TRBD1
CDR3 DNA: TGTGCCAGCAGTCCAGACAGGGGGATCTACGAGCAGTACTTC
CDR3 protein: CASSPDRGIYEQYF

V gene: TRBV5-1
clone size: few
J gene: TRBJ1-4
D gene: TRBD1
CDR3 DNA: TGCGCCAGCAGCTTGGCCCTACGGACAGGGGATGAAAAACTGTTTTTT
CDR3 protein: CASSLALRTGDEKLFF

V gene: TRBV10-3
clone size: many
J gene: TRBJ2-1
D gene: -
CDR3 DNA: TGTGCCATCAGTGAAGGCGTATTCTCCTACAATGAGCAGTTCTTC
CDR3 protein: CAISEGVFSYNEQFF

V gene: TRBV6-1
clone size: -
J gene: TRBJ2-7
D gene: -
CDR3 DNA: TGTGCCAGCATTGAGGTCGGGTACGAGCAGTACTTC
CDR3 protein: CASIEVGYEQYF

V gene: TRBV5-1
clone size: -
J gene: TRBJ2-1
D gene: TRBD2
CDR3 DNA: TGCGCCAGCAGCTGGACTAGCGGGAGGGTGAATGAGCAGTTCTTC
CDR3 protein: CASSWTSGRVNEQFF

V gene: TRBV20-1
clone size: -
J gene: TRBJ2-1
D gene: -
CDR3 DNA: TGCAGTGCTTCCGGGTTACACAATGAGCAGTTCTTC
CDR3 protein: CSASGLHNEQFF

V gene: TRBV18
clone size: -
J gene: TRBJ1-5
D gene: -
CDR3 DNA: TGTGCCAGCTCACCGACGCGTAGCAATCAGCCCCAGCATTTT
CDR3 protein: CASSPTRSNQPQHF

V gene: TRBV19
clone size: -
J gene: TRBJ2-3
D gene: -
CDR3 DNA: TGTGCCAGTAGTATTTCTTTGGGGGTCGTGCCCAGCACGCAGTATTTT
CDR3 protein: CASSISLGVVPSTQYF

V gene: TRBV12-3/TRBV12-4
clone size: -
J gene: TRBJ2-1
D gene: TRBD2
CDR3 DNA: TGTGCCAGCAGTTTACGGTCGGGAGGAGGCAATGAGCAGTTCTTC
CDR3 protein: CASSLRSGGGNEQFF

V gene: TRBV27
clone size: -
J gene: TRBJ2-5
D gene: -
CDR3 DNA: TGTGCCAGCAGTGTACAGGGGAGGAGGGAGACCCAGTACTTC
CDR3 protein: CASSVQGRRETQYF

V gene: TRBV20-1
clone size: -
J gene: TRBJ2-1
D gene: TRBD1
CDR3 DNA: TGCAGTGCTCGAGGGGCTAGGGGGCTCTACAATGAGCAGTTCTTC
CDR3 protein: CSARGARGLYNEQFF

V gene: TRBV6-2/TRBV6-3
clone size: -
J gene: TRBJ2-7
D gene: -
CDR3 DNA: TGTGCCAGCAGTTACAGGGTGGGCAACTACGAGCAGTACTTC
CDR3 protein: CASSYRVGNYEQYF

V gene: TRBV18
clone size: few
J gene: TRBJ1-1
D gene: -
CDR3 DNA: TGTGCCAGCTCACCACAGGCAGCAGGCACTGAAGCTTTCTTT
CDR3 protein: CASSPQAAGTEAFF

V gene: TRBV12-3/TRBV12-4
clone size: many
J gene: TRBJ2-1
D gene: -
CDR3 DNA: TGTGCCAGCAGTTACCCAGCTTCCTACAATGAGCAGTTCTTC
CDR3 protein: CASSYPASYNEQFF

V gene: TRBV20-1
clone size: few
J gene: TRBJ2-3
D gene: TRBD2
CDR3 DNA: TGCAGTTACGGCAAGAGCGGGACCCCAGATACGCAGTATTTT
CDR3 protein: CSYGKSGTPDTQYF

V gene: TRBV11-2
clone size: -
J gene: TRBJ2-2
D gene: -
CDR3 DNA: TGTGCCAGCAGCCCGTACAGGGCCGGGGAGCTGTTTTTT
CDR3 protein: CASSPYRAGELFF

V gene: TRBV3-1
clone size: -
J gene: TRBJ1-3
D gene: TRBD1
CDR3 DNA: TGTGCCAGCAGCCAGATCCCAGGGGGCAGCAACACCATATATTTT
CDR3 protein: CASSQIPGGSNTIYF

V gene: TRBV5-1
clone size: few
J gene: TRBJ2-1
D gene: -
CDR3 DNA: TGCGCCAGCAGCTTGGGGGGAGCGGGTTCTGAGCAGTTCTTC
CDR3 protein: CASSLGGAGSEQFF

V gene: TRBV12-3/TRBV12-4
clone size: -
J gene: TRBJ1-4
D gene: -
CDR3 DNA: TGTGCCACCCGACGGTCAACTAATGAAAAACTGTTTTTT
CDR3 protein: CATRRSTNEKLFF

V gene: TRBV7-2
clone size: few
J gene: TRBJ2-1
D gene: -
CDR3 DNA: TGTGCCAGCAGCTTAGACGTACGGGGGTACAATGAGCAGTTCTTC
CDR3 protein: CASSLDVRGYNEQFF

V gene: TRBV5-1
clone size: -
J gene: TRBJ1-2
D gene: -
CDR3 DNA: TGCGCCAGCAGCTTGCTGACCGCAGCAGGTGGCTACACCTTC
CDR3 protein: CASSLLTAAGGYTF

V gene: TRBV11-2
clone size: -
J gene: TRBJ2-7
D gene: TRBD2
CDR3 DNA: TGTGCCAGCAGCTTAGAAAGCGGGATCTCCTACGAGCAGTACTTC
CDR3 protein: CASSLESGISYEQYF

V gene: TRBV14
clone size: -
J gene: TRBJ2-3
D gene: -
CDR3 DNA: TGTGCCAGCAGCCTCTACCTGGCGGATACGCAGTATTTT
CDR3 protein: CASSLYLADTQYF

V gene: TRBV7-3
clone size: few
J gene: TRBJ2-3
D gene: -
CDR3 DNA: TGTGCCAGCAGCATGTCGCGGAAGGGGGATACGCAGTATTTT
CDR3 protein: CASSMSRKGDTQYF

V gene: TRBV5-1
clone size: many
J gene: TRBJ2-7
D gene: TRBD1
CDR3 DNA: TGCGCCAGCAGCTTGGACGGGACAGGCTCGGTCGAGCAGTACTTC
CDR3 protein: CASSLDGTGSVEQYF

V gene: TRBV12-3/TRBV12-4
clone size: few
J gene: TRBJ2-5
D gene: TRBD2
CDR3 DNA: TGTGCCAGCAGTCCACTAGCGGGAGCACAGGAGACCCAGTACTTC
CDR3 protein: CASSPLAGAQETQYF